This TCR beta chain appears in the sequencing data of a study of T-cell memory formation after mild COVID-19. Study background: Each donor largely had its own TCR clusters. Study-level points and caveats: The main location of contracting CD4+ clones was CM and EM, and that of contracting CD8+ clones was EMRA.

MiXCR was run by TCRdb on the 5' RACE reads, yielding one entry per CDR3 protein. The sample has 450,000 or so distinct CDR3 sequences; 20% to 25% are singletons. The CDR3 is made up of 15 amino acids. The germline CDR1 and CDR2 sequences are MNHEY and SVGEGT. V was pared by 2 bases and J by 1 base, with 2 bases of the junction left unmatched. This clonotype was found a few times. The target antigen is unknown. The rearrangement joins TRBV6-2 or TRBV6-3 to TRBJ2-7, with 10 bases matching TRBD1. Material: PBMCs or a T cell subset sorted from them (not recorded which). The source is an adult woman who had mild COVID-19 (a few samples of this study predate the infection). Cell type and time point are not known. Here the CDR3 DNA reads TGTGCCAGCAGTTACGGACAGGGGGTTTCCTACGAGCAGTACTTC. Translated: CASSYGQGVSYEQYF.